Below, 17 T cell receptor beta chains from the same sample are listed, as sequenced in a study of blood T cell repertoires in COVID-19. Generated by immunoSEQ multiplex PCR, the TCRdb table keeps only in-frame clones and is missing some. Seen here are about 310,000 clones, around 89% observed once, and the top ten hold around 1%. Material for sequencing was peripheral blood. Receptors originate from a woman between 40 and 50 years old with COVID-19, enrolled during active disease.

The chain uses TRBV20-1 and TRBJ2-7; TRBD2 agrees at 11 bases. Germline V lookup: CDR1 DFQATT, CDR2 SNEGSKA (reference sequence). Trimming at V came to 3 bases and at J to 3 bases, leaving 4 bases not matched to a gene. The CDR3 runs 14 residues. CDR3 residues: CSASSGGAVYEQYF. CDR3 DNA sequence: TGCAGTGCTAGTAGCGGGGGGGCCGTCTACGAGCAGTACTTC.

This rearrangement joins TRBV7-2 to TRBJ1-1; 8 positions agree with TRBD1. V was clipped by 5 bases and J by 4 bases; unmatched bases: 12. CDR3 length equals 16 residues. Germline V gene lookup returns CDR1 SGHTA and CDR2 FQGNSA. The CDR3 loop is CASSQNRMDRATEAFF. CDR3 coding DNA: TGTGCCAGCAGCCAGAATAGGATGGACAGGGCCACTGAAGCTTTCTTT.

The CDR3 here is CASSPPTGLSYEQYF. The CDR3 coding sequence is TGTGCCAGCAGTCCGCCAACGGGACTATCCTACGAGCAGTACTTC. The genes are TRBV28 and TRBJ2-7, with 7 bases identical to TRBD2. The germline CDR1 and CDR2 sequences are MDHEN and SYDVKM. This CDR3 comprises 15 residues. J was trimmed by 1 base and V by 5 bases; bases with no gene match: 8.

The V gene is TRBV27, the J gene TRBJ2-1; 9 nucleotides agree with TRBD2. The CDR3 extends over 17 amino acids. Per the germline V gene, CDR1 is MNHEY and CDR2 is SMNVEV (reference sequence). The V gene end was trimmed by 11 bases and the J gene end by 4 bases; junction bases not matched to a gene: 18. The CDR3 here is CASDRLAGKVKYNEQFF. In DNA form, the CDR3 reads TGTGCCTCGGATAGGCTAGCGGGAAAGGTTAAATACAATGAGCAGTTCTTC.

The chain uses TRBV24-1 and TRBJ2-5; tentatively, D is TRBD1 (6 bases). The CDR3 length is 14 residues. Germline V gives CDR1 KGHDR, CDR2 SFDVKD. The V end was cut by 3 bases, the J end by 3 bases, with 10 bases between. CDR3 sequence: CATSDTDREETQYF. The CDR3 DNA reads TGTGCCACCAGTGATACGGACAGAGAAGAGACCCAGTACTTC.

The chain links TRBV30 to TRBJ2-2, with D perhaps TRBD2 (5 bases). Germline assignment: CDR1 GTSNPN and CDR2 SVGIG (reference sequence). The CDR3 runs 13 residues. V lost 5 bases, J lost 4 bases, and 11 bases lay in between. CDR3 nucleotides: TGTGCCTGGGTTCCGGAGGCCACCGGGGAGCTGTTTTTT. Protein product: CAWVPEATGELFF.

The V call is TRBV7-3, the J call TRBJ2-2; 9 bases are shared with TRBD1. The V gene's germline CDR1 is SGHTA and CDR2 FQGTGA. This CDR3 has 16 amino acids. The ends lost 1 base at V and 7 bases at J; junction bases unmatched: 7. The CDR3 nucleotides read TGTGCCAGCAGCTTAATACCGACAGGGGGTAACGGGGAGCTGTTTTTT. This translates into CASSLIPTGGNGELFF.

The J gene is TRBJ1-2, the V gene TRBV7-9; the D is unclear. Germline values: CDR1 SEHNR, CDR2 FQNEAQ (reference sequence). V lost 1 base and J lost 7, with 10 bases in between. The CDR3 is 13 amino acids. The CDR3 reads CASSLVGLVGYTF. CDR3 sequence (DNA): TGTGCCAGCAGCTTAGTCGGACTTGTTGGCTACACCTTC.

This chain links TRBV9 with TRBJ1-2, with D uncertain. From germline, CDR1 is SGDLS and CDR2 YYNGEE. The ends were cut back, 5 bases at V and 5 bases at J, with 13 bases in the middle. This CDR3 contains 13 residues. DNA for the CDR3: TGTGCCAGCAGTCAAAGGGCGGGGTATGGCTACACCTTC. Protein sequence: CASSQRAGYGYTF.

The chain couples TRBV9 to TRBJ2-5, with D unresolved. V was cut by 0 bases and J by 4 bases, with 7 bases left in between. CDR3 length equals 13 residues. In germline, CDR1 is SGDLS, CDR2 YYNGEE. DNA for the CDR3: TGTGCCAGCAGCGTAGCTTTCGGAGAGACCCAGTACTTC. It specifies CASSVAFGETQYF.

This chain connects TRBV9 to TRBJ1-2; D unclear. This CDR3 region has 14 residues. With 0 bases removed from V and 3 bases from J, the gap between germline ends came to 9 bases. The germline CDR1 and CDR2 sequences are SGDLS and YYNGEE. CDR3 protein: CASSVVPEDYGYTF. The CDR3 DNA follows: TGTGCCAGCAGCGTAGTCCCAGAAGACTATGGCTACACCTTC.

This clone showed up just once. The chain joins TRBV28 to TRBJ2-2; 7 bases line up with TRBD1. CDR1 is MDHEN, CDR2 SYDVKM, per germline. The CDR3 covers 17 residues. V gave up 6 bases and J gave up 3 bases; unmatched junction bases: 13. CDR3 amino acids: CASSPTGAAFYTGELFF. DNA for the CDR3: TGTGCCAGCAGCCCTACAGGGGCCGCATTCTACACCGGGGAGCTGTTTTTT.

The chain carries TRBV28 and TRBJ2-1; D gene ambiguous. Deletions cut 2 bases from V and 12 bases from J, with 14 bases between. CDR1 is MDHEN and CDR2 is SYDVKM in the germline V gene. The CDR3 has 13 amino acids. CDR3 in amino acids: CASSLPPPYLQFF. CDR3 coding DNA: TGTGCCAGCAGTTTACCCCCCCCGTATTTGCAGTTCTTC. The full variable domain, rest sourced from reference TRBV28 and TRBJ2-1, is DVKVTQSSRYLVKRTGEKVFLECVQDMDHENMFWYRQDPGLGLRLIYFSYDVKMKEKGDIPEGYSVSREKKERFSLILESASTNQTSMYLCASSLPPPYLQFFGPGTRLTVL.

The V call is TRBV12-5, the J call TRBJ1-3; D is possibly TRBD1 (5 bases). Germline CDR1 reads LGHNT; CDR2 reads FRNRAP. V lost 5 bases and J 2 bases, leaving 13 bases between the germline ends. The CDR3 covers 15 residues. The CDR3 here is CASGPQDLTGNTIYF. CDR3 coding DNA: TGTGCTAGTGGTCCACAGGACCTAACTGGAAACACCATATATTTT.

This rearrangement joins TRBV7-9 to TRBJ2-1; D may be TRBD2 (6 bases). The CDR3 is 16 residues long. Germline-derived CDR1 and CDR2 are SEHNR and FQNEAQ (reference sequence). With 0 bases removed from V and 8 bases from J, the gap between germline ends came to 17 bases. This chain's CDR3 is CASSLAGVGGNDEQFF. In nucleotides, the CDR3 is TGTGCCAGCAGCTTAGCTGGGGTGGGAGGTAACGATGAGCAGTTCTTC. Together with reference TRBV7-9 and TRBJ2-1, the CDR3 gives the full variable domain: DTGVSQNPRHKITKRGQNVTFRCDPISEHNRLYWYRQTLGQGPEFLTYFQNEAQLEKSRLLSDRFSAERPKGSFSTLEIQRTEQGDSAMYLCASSLAGVGGNDEQFFGPGTRLTVL.

This chain's CDR3 is CASSPGPGEKLFF. CDR3 nucleotide sequence: TGTGCCAGCAGCCCAGGGCCGGGTGAAAAACTGTTTTTT. The J gene is TRBJ1-4, the V gene TRBV7-9; the D gene is possibly TRBD1 (5 bases). This CDR3 is 13 amino acids long. The germline V and J ends were trimmed by 5 bases and 7 bases, with 11 bases remaining between them. Germline V gene data show CDR1 as SEHNR and CDR2 as FQNEAQ (reference sequence).

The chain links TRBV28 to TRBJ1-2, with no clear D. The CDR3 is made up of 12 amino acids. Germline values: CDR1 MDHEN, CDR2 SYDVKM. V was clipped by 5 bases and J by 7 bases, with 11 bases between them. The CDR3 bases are TGTGCCAGCAGTCCGCCCCCCAGTGGCTACACCTTC. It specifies CASSPPPSGYTF.